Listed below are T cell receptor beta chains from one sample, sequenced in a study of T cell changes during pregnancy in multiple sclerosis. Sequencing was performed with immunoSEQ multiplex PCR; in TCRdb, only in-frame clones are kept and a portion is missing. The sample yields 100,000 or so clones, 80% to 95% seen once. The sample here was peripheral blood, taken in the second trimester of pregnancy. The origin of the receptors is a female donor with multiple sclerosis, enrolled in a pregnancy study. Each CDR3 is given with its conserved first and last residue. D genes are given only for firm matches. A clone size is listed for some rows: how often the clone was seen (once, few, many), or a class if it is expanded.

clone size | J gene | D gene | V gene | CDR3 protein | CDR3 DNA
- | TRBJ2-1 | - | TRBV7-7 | CASSLVLSGVDEQFF | TGTGCTAGCAGCTTAGTCCTTTCGGGGGTGGATGAGCAGTTCTTC
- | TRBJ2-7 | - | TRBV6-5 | CASSYRLSSYEQYF | TGTGCCAGCAGTTACCGACTGAGCTCCTACGAGCAGTACTTC
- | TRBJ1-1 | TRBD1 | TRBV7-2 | CASSLQGGARNTEAFF | TGTGCCAGCAGCCTCCAGGGGGGCGCGCGGAACACTGAAGCTTTCTTT
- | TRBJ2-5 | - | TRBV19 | CASSSRGFVETQYF | TGTGCCAGTAGTAGCAGAGGGTTTGTAGAGACCCAGTACTTC
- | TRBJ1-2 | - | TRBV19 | CASSRVAGYDYGYTF | TGTGCCAGTAGTAGGGTTGCGGGATATGACTATGGCTACACCTTC
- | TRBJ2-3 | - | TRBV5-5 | CASSLSGERTDTQYF | TGTGCCAGCAGCTTGTCGGGAGAACGCACAGATACGCAGTATTTT
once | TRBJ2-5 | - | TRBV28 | CASSLRTWTIALGETQYF | TGTGCCAGCAGTTTAAGGACCTGGACAATTGCATTGGGAGAGACCCAGTACTTC
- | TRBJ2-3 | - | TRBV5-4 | CASSLGGPDTQYF | TGTGCCAGCAGCTTGGGGGGCCCAGATACGCAGTATTTT
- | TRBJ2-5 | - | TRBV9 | CASSVGGHRTETQYF | TGTGCCAGCAGCGTAGGGGGACACCGAACAGAGACCCAGTACTTC
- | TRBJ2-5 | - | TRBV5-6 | CASSLQGFQETQYF | TGTGCCAGCAGCTTGCAGGGTTTTCAAGAGACCCAGTACTTC
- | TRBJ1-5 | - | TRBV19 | CASSIWGGDSNQPQHF | TGTGCCAGTAGTATATGGGGGGGAGATAGCAATCAGCCCCAGCATTTT
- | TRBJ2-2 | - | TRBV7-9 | CASSLGSNTGELFF | TGTGCCAGCAGCTTAGGTTCAAACACCGGGGAGCTGTTTTTT
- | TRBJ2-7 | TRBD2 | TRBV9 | CASSLGGSPYEQYF | TGTGCCAGTTCCCTGGGCGGGAGCCCCTACGAGCAGTACTTC
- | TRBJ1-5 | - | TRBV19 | CASSIARGNQPQHF | TGTGCCAGTAGTATAGCCAGGGGAAATCAGCCCCAGCATTTT
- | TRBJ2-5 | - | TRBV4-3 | CASWDRQGREETQYF | TGCGCCAGCTGGGATCGGCAGGGGAGAGAAGAGACCCAGTACTTC
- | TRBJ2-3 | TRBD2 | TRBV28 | CASSPLLPGETSAPDTQYF | TGTGCCAGCAGTCCCCTGCTCCCTGGGGAGACTAGCGCGCCAGATACGCAGTATTTT
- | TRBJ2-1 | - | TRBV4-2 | CASSQEGFQGIHNEQFF | TGTGCCAGCAGCCAAGAGGGCTTCCAGGGAATCCACAATGAGCAGTTCTTC
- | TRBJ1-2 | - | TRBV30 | CAASLGGKSYGYTF | TGTGCCGCCTCCCTAGGGGGAAAAAGCTATGGCTACACCTTC
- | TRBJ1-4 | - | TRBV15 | CATSRVRPGASEKLFF | TGTGCCACCAGCAGAGTTCGTCCAGGGGCGAGTGAAAAACTGTTTTTT
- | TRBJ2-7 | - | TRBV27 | CASSYASGNNYEQYF | TGTGCCAGCAGTTATGCGAGCGGTAACAACTACGAGCAGTACTTC